This T cell receptor (beta chain) was observed in a study of T cell responses to AZD1222 COVID-19 vaccine. Trimming shortened V by 6 bases and J by 3 bases, and 13 bases separated the two germline ends. This CDR3 has 13 residues. CDR1 is SGHRS, CDR2 YFSETQ, per germline. Only in-frame clones appear in the TCRdb table, and some are missing; sequencing was by immunoSEQ multiplex PCR. The sample lists about 66,000 clones, roughly 87% occurring once. General study results and limits: At baseline, seropositivity was found in only six or seven AZD1222 recipients.

Comments on this clone: Its specificity is unknown.

This chain connects TRBV5-1 to TRBJ2-7; D ambiguous. Here the sequenced sample was peripheral blood, taken on day 0 of AZD1222 vaccination. The sequence was collected from an adult in good health. CDR3 in amino acids: CASTREAGYEQYF. The CDR3 region has the DNA TGCGCCAGCACAAGGGAAGCAGGCTACGAGCAGTACTTC.